The 3 T cell receptor beta chains below come from one sample, sequenced in a study of shared clonotypes between healthy human individuals. Sequencing was performed with immunoSEQ multiplex PCR; in TCRdb, only in-frame clones are kept and a portion is missing. The profile covers approximately 2.4 million clones, with 90% to 97% appearing a single time and more than 0.1% taken by the ten largest. Sequenced material: naive CD4+ T cells sorted from blood. This sample's subset: CD45RA+ positively selected. These receptors came from a man aged 18 to 30 in good health.

As DNA, the CDR3 is TGTGCCAGCAGCCCGTCGGGGGGCAGGGAGGGAGAGACCCAGTACTTC. This translates into CASSPSGGREGETQYF. V usage is TRBV7-9 and J usage is TRBJ2-5, with a tentative D call TRBD2 (7 bases). Germline CDR1 and CDR2: SEHNR and FQNEAQ (reference sequence). The CDR3 is 16 amino acids. Trimming took off 5 bases at V and 4 bases at J, with 20 bases between the two ends. Full variable domain (outside the CDR3, taken from reference TRBV7-9 and TRBJ2-5): DTGVSQNPRHKITKRGQNVTFRCDPISEHNRLYWYRQTLGQGPEFLTYFQNEAQLEKSRLLSDRFSAERPKGSFSTLEIQRTEQGDSAMYLCASSPSGGREGETQYFGPGTRLLVL.

This rearrangement joins TRBV4-2 to TRBJ1-1, with unresolved D. CDR1 is LGHNA, CDR2 YNFKEQ, per germline. The CDR3 runs 16 residues. Trimming took 0 bases from V and 1 from J, leaving 12 bases between them. The CDR3 is CASSQDGRRQNTEAFF. Here the CDR3 DNA reads TGTGCCAGCAGCCAAGATGGGAGGCGGCAGAACACTGAAGCTTTCTTT.

Details on this clone: Sequence at one end of the junction differs from germline and may be a read error. This chain links TRBV7-2 with TRBJ1-6, with TRBD1 matching 8 bases. This CDR3 contains 15 residues. The V gene's germline CDR1 is SGHTA and CDR2 FQGNSA. The CDR3 region has the DNA TGTGCCAGCACCTTAGACCCAGGGGGCAATTCACCCCTCCACTTT. Encoded protein: CASTLDPGGNSPLHF.